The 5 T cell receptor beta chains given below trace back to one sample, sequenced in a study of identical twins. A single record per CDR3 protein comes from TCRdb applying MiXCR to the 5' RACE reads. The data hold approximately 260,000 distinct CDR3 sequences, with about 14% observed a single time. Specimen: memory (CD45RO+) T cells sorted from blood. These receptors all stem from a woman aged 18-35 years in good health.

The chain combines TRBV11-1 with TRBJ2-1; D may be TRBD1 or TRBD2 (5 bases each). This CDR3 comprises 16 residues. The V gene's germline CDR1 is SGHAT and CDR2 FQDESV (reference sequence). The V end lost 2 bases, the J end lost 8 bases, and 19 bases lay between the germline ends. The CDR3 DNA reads TGTGCCAGCAGCTTATGGGAGACAGACGGTTGGTATGAGCAGTTCTTC. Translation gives CASSLWETDGWYEQFF.

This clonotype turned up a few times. The CDR3 bases are TGTGCCAGCAGTTACGGGGGGATGCCCCTCTTTGCGAACACCGGGGAGCTGTTTTTT. Protein sequence: CASSYGGMPLFANTGELFF. This chain links TRBV6-2 or TRBV6-3 with TRBJ2-2, with TRBD2 as a possible D gene (6 bases). V lost 2 bases, J lost 0 bases, and 19 bases lay in between. Per the germline V gene, CDR1 is MNHEY and CDR2 is SVGEGT. The CDR3 has 19 residues.

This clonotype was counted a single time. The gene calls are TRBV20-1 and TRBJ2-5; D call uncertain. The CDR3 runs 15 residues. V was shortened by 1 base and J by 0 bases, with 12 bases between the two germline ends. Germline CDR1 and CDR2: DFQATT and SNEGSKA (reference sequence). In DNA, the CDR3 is TGCAGTGCTAGAGTAGGTCACGTATACCAAGAGACCCAGTACTTC. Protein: CSARVGHVYQETQYF.

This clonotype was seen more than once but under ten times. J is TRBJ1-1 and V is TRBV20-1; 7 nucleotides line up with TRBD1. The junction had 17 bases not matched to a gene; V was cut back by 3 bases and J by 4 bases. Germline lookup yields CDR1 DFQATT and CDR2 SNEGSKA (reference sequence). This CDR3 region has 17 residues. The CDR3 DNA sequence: TGCAGTGCTAGTTGGAGACAGGGTTGGATGCGGGGCACTGAAGCTTTCTTT. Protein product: CSASWRQGWMRGTEAFF.

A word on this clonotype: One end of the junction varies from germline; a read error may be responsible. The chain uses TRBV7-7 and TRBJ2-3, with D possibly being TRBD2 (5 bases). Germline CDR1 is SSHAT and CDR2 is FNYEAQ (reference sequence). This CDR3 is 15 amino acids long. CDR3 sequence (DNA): TGTGCTAGCAGCTTAGCGACCGGCCCTCGGAGTACGCAGTATTTT. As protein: CASSLATGPRSTQYF.